Below are 21 T cell receptor beta chains sequenced from a single sample in a study of blood T cell repertoires in COVID-19. Profiled with immunoSEQ multiplex PCR; TCRdb holds only in-frame clones, not every one. Among around 260,000 clones listed, approximately 89% were seen once. The sequenced sample consisted of peripheral blood. The receptors were gathered from a man aged 40-49 years who had recovered from COVID-19.

V and J are TRBV7-2 and TRBJ2-3, with 7 bases fitting TRBD2. The CDR3 spans 13 residues. The V gene's germline CDR1 is SGHTA and CDR2 FQGNSA. V gave up 10 bases and J gave up 8 bases; unmatched junction bases: 12. CDR3 in amino acids: CAIPAGASGTQYF. Written as DNA, the CDR3 is TGTGCCATCCCTGCGGGAGCCTCGGGTACGCAGTATTTT.

The chain recombines TRBV19 with TRBJ1-2; D unclear. Germline-derived CDR1 and CDR2 are LNHDA and SQIVND (reference sequence). This CDR3 region has 12 residues. With 8 bases removed from V and 0 bases from J, the gap between germline ends came to 7 bases. DNA of the CDR3: TGTGCCAGTTCCTATACTAACTATGGCTACACCTTC. Amino acids: CASSYTNYGYTF.

The chain links TRBV11-3 to TRBJ2-3; 11 bases line up with TRBD2. Trimming cost V 4 bases and J 5 bases; bases outside gene matches: 5. Germline CDR1 is SGHNT and CDR2 is YENEEA. The CDR3 sequence is 15 residues long. The CDR3 region has the DNA TGTGCCAGCAGCTCCATAGCGGGAGGGGGAGATACGCAGTATTTT. Its protein product is CASSSIAGGGDTQYF.

V gene TRBV19 combines with J gene TRBJ1-1, with D perhaps matching TRBD1 (6 bases). Trimming took 10 bases from V and 1 from J, leaving 22 bases between them. Germline-derived CDR1 and CDR2 are LNHDA and SQIVND (reference sequence). There are 16 residues in the CDR3. CDR3 bases: TGTGCCACAAAATCCGGGACATCCGTGGGGAACACTGAAGCTTTCTTT. Protein: CATKSGTSVGNTEAFF.

This chain joins TRBV11-2 and TRBJ2-2, with D tentatively TRBD1 (5 bases). CDR3 length: 16 amino acids. The germline CDR1 and CDR2 sequences are SGHAT and FQNNGV. Trimming pared 1 base from V and 0 bases from J, leaving 9 bases between. CDR3 in DNA: TGTGCCAGCAGCTTAGGCCACAGGCCGAACACCGGGGAGCTGTTTTTT. Protein product: CASSLGHRPNTGELFF. The full variable domain, with the rest looked up from reference TRBV11-2 and TRBJ2-2, is EAGVAQSPRYKIIEKRQSVAFWCNPISGHATLYWYQQILGQGPKLLIQFQNNGVVDDSQLPKDRFSAERLKGVDSTLKIQPAKLEDSAVYLCASSLGHRPNTGELFFGEGSRLTVL.

The J gene is TRBJ2-1, the V gene TRBV12-3 or TRBV12-4; a weak D match, TRBD2 (6 bases). CDR3 length: 11 amino acids. The V end lost 5 bases, the J end lost 9 bases, and 8 bases lay between the germline ends. Written as DNA, the CDR3 is TGTGCCAGCAGTCGTAGCGGTGAGCAGTTCTTC. Its protein product is CASSRSGEQFF.

The chain uses TRBV3-1 (or the pseudogene TRBV3-2) and TRBJ2-5, with 8 positions matching TRBD2. Germline CDR1 reads LGHDT; CDR2 reads YNNKEL (reference sequence). The CDR3 is 15 amino acids. The junction had 6 bases not matched to a gene; V was cut back by 1 base and J by 5 bases. The CDR3 sequence is CASSQGPGGRETQYF. Written as DNA, the CDR3 is TGTGCCAGCAGCCAAGGTCCGGGGGGGCGGGAGACCCAGTACTTC.

The chain joins TRBV10-1 to TRBJ2-3; D is unclear. CDR1 WNHNN and CDR2 SYGVQD come from the germline V gene (reference sequence). With 3 bases removed from V and 3 bases from J, the gap between germline ends came to 10 bases. CDR3 length equals 14 residues. The CDR3 sequence is CASSDGRLTDTQYF. Written as DNA, the CDR3 is TGCGCCAGCAGTGATGGCAGGTTGACAGATACGCAGTATTTT.

The rearrangement joins TRBV5-6 to TRBJ1-6, with 9 bases fitting TRBD1. Germline assignment: CDR1 SGHDT and CDR2 YYEEEE. V was clipped by 5 bases and J by 10 bases; unmatched bases: 7. The CDR3 is 14 amino acids. This chain's CDR3 is CASRSRDRESPLHF. DNA for the CDR3: TGTGCCAGCAGGAGCCGGGACAGGGAATCACCCCTCCACTTT.

This clone appeared a single time. The chain carries TRBV4-1 and TRBJ2-1; no definite D call. The CDR3 runs to 11 residues. Trimming stripped 1 base from V and 10 bases from J, with 5 bases between. The germline CDR1 and CDR2 sequences are MGHRA and YSYEKL. CDR3 loop: CASSQAGEQFF. The CDR3 DNA sequence: TGCGCCAGCAGCCAAGCAGGAGAGCAGTTCTTC.

This chain links TRBV18 with TRBJ2-3, with TRBD2 as a possible D gene (5 bases). Trimming stripped 2 bases from V and 5 bases from J, with 5 bases between. CDR3 length: 12 amino acids. Germline CDR1 is KGHSH and CDR2 is LQKENI. The CDR3 DNA reads as TGTGCCAGCTCACCAGCGGGAGATACGCAGTATTTT. Its translation is CASSPAGDTQYF. The entire variable domain, with the rest obtained from reference TRBV18 and TRBJ2-3, is as follows: NAGVMQNPRHLVRRRGQEARLRCSPMKGHSHVYWYRQLPEEGLKFMVYLQKENIIDESGMPKERFSAEFPKEGPSILRIQQVVRGDSAAYFCASSPAGDTQYFGPGTRLTVL.

The chain employs TRBV7-9 and TRBJ2-7, with D perhaps TRBD2 (5 bases). The CDR3 consists of 15 residues. Trimming took 1 base from V and 0 from J, leaving 10 bases between them. The germline V gene has CDR1 SEHNR and CDR2 FQNEAQ (reference sequence). CDR3 in DNA: TGTGCCAGCAGCTTAGTGATGGGGAGCTCCTACGAGCAGTACTTC. The encoded protein is CASSLVMGSSYEQYF.

The chain employs TRBV25-1 and TRBJ2-3; D perhaps matches TRBD2 (5 bases). CDR3 size: 16 residues. From germline, CDR1 is MGHDK and CDR2 SYGVNS. The V gene lost 2 bases and the J gene lost 5 bases, with 17 bases spanning the gap. The CDR3 nucleotides read TGTGCCAGCAGTGAAGCGGGCAGGCTTCGGATAGATACGCAGTATTTT. This encodes CASSEAGRLRIDTQYF. The whole variable domain, filled in from reference TRBV25-1 and TRBJ2-3, reads EADIYQTPRYLVIGTGKKITLECSQTMGHDKMYWYQQDPGMELHLIHYSYGVNSTEKGDLSSESTVSRIRTEHFPLTLESARPSHTSQYLCASSEAGRLRIDTQYFGPGTRLTVL.

This chain uses TRBV10-3 with TRBJ1-2; a weak D match, TRBD1 (5 bases). The CDR3 is 16 amino acids. Trimming shortened V by 2 bases and J by 5 bases, and 18 bases separated the two germline ends. CDR1 and CDR2 from the germline V gene are ENHRY and SYGVKD. The CDR3 is CAISEGQGLFGYGYTF. In nucleotides, the CDR3 is TGTGCCATCAGTGAGGGGCAGGGTCTGTTCGGTTATGGCTACACCTTC.

The chain couples TRBV6-5 to TRBJ1-6; D is uncertain. The germline V and J ends were trimmed by 4 bases and 6 bases, with 4 bases remaining between them. Germline assignment: CDR1 MNHEY and CDR2 SVGAGI. There are 12 residues in the CDR3. The CDR3 is CASSSFNSPLHF. CDR3 bases: TGTGCCAGCAGTTCTTTTAATTCACCCCTCCACTTT.

The chain links TRBV5-4 to TRBJ2-3; TRBD2 is a possible D gene (6 bases). CDR3 length: 16 amino acids. The germline V and J ends were trimmed by 3 bases and 3 bases, with 17 bases remaining between them. Germline lookup yields CDR1 SGHNT and CDR2 YYREEE (reference sequence). For the CDR3, the DNA is TGTGCCAGCAGCTCTACCACGCTTAGCGGTACAGATACGCAGTATTTT. It is translated as CASSSTTLSGTDTQYF.

This clone occurred once. V usage is TRBV4-3 and J usage is TRBJ2-3; no reliable D call. The CDR3 is 17 residues long. CDR1 and CDR2 (germline): LGHNA, YSLEER. V shed 3 bases and J shed 1 base, with 17 bases lying between them. The CDR3 DNA sequence: TGCGCCAGCAGCCATGCTTATCGCCAAAGAGGCACAGATACGCAGTATTTT. It is translated as CASSHAYRQRGTDTQYF.

The chain couples TRBV5-1 to TRBJ2-7, with 9 bases fitting TRBD2. CDR3 length: 19 residues. The ends lost 0 bases at V and 2 bases at J; junction bases unmatched: 15. Germline CDR1 SGHRS, CDR2 YFSETQ. The CDR3 loop is CASSLDPSGVPRSPYEQYF. For the CDR3, the DNA is TGCGCCAGCAGCTTGGACCCTAGCGGGGTCCCCAGAAGCCCCTACGAGCAGTACTTC. The whole variable domain, filled in from reference TRBV5-1 and TRBJ2-7, reads KAGVTQTPRYLIKTRGQQVTLSCSPISGHRSVSWYQQTPGQGLQFLFEYFSETQRNKGNFPGRFSGRQFSNSRSEMNVSTLELGDSALYLCASSLDPSGVPRSPYEQYFGPGTRLTVT.

The chain links TRBV11-3 to TRBJ2-1; TRBD2 matches 11 bases. Germline V gene lookup returns CDR1 SGHNT and CDR2 YENEEA. V gave up 1 base and J gave up 8 bases; unmatched junction bases: 19. The CDR3 sequence is 20 residues long. This CDR3 is CASSLGGWAVAGGPADEQFF. The CDR3 DNA is TGTGCCAGCAGCTTAGGCGGTTGGGCCGTAGCGGGAGGGCCTGCCGATGAGCAGTTCTTC.

The V and J genes are TRBV21-1 and TRBJ2-1; TRBD2, the D gene given by the table, was not confirmed from the DNA. TRBV21-1 is a listed pseudogene. This CDR3 has 15 residues. CDR3 sequence: CASSKARLRGNEQFF. In nucleotides, the CDR3 is TGTGCCAGCAGCAAAGCACGGCTCCGCGGCAATGAGCAGTTCTTC.

Here the CDR3 DNA reads TGTGCCAGCAGTTTAAGAGGGGGCCTTGAGCAGTTCTTC. It codes for CASSLRGGLEQFF. The chain employs TRBV12-3 or TRBV12-4 and TRBJ2-1; 7 bases match TRBD1. The V segment lost 2 bases and the J segment 9 bases; nucleotides outside the gene matches: 4. This CDR3 has 13 amino acids.